A single sample is the source of the 6 T cell receptor beta chains below, sequenced in a study of regulatory T cells in long-lasting Graves disease. CDR3-region Arm-PCR and iRepertoire HTBI primers produced the TCR beta libraries. TCRdb ran MiXCR on the multiplex PCR reads and lists one entry per CDR3 protein. The sample yields around 500,000 distinct CDR3 sequences, about 16% seen once. This sample's time point: newly diagnosed GD, antithyroid drugs for less than 3 months. Generation of the TCR library employed RNA extracted from PBMCs. The same data also contributed to another study, on T cells in Graves' hyperthyroidism and ophthalmopathy.

Sequencing used peripheral blood mononuclear cells (PBMCs), obtained at new diagnosis, from a patient treated with antithyroid drugs. These receptor sequences come from a woman aged 40 to 65 with Graves disease.

In this sample, this clonotype turned up a few times. This chain connects TRBV25-1 to TRBJ1-6; 8 nucleotides match TRBD1. Per germline, CDR1 MGHDK and CDR2 SYGVNS. This CDR3 is 14 amino acids long. With V trimmed by 2 bases and J by 7 bases, 1 base remained unmatched. The CDR3 spells CASSEQGANSPLHF. Here the CDR3 DNA reads TGTGCCAGCAGTGAACAGGGGGCGAATTCACCCCTCCACTTT.

There are many counts of this clonotype. J is TRBJ2-3 and V is TRBV28; TRBD2 matches 14 bases. The ends lost 8 bases at V and 4 bases at J; junction bases unmatched: 2. CDR3 length: 14 amino acids. Looked up from germline, CDR1 is MDHEN and CDR2 is SYDVKM. The CDR3 sequence is CASGGLAGADTQYF. CDR3 DNA: TGTGCCAGCGGGGGACTAGCGGGAGCAGATACGCAGTATTTT.

The chain joins TRBV25-1 to TRBJ1-3; D might be TRBD1 (5 bases). The CDR3 runs to 16 residues. The V end was cut by 7 bases, the J end by 1 base, with 17 bases between. Germline V gene sequence: CDR1 MGHDK, CDR2 SYGVNS. CDR3 amino acids: CASISNGGKSGNTIYF. The CDR3 DNA reads TGTGCCAGCATCTCGAACGGGGGGAAATCTGGAAACACCATATATTTT.

This clonotype was picked up many times. This chain uses TRBV6-2 or TRBV6-3 with TRBJ1-1; possibly TRBD1 for D (5 bases). V was trimmed by 5 bases and J by 4 bases, leaving 14 bases between them. CDR1 is MNHEY and CDR2 is SVGEGT in the germline V gene. The CDR3 spans 14 residues. CDR3 DNA: TGTGCCAGCAGTAGGCAGGGAATGCCCACTGAAGCTTTCTTT. Protein: CASSRQGMPTEAFF.

This clonotype was recorded only once. The J gene is TRBJ2-7, the V gene TRBV29-1, with TRBD2 matching 10 bases. Trimming cost V 0 bases and J 7 bases; bases outside gene matches: 9. This CDR3 has 15 amino acids. Germline values: CDR1 SQVTM, CDR2 ANQGSEA. As DNA, the CDR3 is TGCAGCGTTGAAGATCTGGCAGCGGGGGGGCGTGAGCAGTACTTC. This translates into CSVEDLAAGGREQYF.

This clonotype occurred many times. The J gene is TRBJ1-4, the V gene TRBV7-9; 10 positions agree with TRBD1. With V trimmed by 5 bases and J by 8 bases, 5 bases remained unmatched. CDR1 SEHNR and CDR2 FQNEAQ come from the germline V gene (reference sequence). The CDR3 covers 14 residues. Written as DNA, the CDR3 is TGTGCCAGCAGCCCCGGGACAGGGGAGGAAAAACTGTTTTTT. The encoded protein is CASSPGTGEEKLFF.